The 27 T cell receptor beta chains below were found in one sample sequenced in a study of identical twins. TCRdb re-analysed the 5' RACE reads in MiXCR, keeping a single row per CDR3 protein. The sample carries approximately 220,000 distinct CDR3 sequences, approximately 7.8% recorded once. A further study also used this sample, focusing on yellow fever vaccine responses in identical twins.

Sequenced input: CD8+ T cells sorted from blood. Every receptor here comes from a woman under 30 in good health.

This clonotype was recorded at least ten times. CDR3 DNA: TGTGCCAGCAGCCAAGATGCCAGGGCTTACTCTGGGGCCAACGTCCTGACTTTC. It translates to CASSQDARAYSGANVLTF. This sequence joins TRBV4-2 and TRBJ2-6; a weak D match, TRBD1 (5 bases). Looked up from germline, CDR1 is LGHNA and CDR2 is YNFKEQ. The CDR3 spans 18 residues. V was pared by 0 bases and J by 0 bases, with 12 bases between.

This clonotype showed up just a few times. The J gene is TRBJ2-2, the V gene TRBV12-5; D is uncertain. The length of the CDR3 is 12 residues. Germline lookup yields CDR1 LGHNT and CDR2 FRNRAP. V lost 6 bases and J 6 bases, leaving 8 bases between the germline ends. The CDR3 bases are TGTGCTAGTGGCGTTGCTGCCGGGGAGCTGTTTTTT. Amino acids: CASGVAAGELFF. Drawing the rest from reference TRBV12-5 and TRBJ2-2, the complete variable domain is DARVTQTPRHKVTEMGQEVTMRCQPILGHNTVFWYRQTMMQGLELLAYFRNRAPLDDSGMPKDRFSAEMPDATLATLKIQPSEPRDSAVYFCASGVAAGELFFGEGSRLTVL.

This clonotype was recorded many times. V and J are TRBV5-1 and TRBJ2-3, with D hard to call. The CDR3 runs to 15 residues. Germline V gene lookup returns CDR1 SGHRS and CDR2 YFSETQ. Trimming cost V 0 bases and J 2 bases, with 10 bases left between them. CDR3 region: CASSLEVPNTDTQYF. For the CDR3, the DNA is TGCGCCAGCAGCTTGGAGGTCCCGAACACAGATACGCAGTATTTT.

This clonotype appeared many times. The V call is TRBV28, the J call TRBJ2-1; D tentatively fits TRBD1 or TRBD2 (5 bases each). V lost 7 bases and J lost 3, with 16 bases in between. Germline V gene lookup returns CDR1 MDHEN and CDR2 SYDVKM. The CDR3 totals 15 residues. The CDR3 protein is CASTTGTGIYNEQFF. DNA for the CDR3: TGTGCCAGCACTACCGGGACGGGGATCTACAATGAGCAGTTCTTC.

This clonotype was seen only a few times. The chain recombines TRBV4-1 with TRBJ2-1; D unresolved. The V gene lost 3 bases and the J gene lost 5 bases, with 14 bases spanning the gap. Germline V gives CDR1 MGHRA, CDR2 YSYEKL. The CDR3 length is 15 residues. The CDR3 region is CASSHSASRDNEQFF. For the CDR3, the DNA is TGCGCCAGCAGCCACTCAGCCTCCCGGGACAATGAGCAGTTCTTC.

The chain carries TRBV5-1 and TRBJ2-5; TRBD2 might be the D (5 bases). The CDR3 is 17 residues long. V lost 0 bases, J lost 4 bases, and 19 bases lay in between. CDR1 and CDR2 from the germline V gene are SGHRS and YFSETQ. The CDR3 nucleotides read TGCGCCAGCAGCTTGGGACCTCAGCGGATAGAGGTAGAGACCCAGTACTTC. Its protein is CASSLGPQRIEVETQYF. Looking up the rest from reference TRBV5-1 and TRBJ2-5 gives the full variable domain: KAGVTQTPRYLIKTRGQQVTLSCSPISGHRSVSWYQQTPGQGLQFLFEYFSETQRNKGNFPGRFSGRQFSNSRSEMNVSTLELGDSALYLCASSLGPQRIEVETQYFGPGTRLLVL.

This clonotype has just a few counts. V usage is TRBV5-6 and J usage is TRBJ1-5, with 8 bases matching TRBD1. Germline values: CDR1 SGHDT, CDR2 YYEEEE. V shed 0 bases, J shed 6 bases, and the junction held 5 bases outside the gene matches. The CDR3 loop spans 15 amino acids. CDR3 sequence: CASSLGTGFAQPQHF. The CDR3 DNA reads TGTGCCAGCAGCTTGGGGACAGGGTTTGCTCAGCCCCAGCATTTT.

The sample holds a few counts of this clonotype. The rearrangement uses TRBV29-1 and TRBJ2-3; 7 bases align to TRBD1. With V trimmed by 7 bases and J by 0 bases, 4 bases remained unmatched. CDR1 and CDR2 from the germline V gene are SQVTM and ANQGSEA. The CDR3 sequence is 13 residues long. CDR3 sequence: CSAGDSSTDTQYF. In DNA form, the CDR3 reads TGCAGCGCCGGGGACAGTAGCACAGATACGCAGTATTTT.

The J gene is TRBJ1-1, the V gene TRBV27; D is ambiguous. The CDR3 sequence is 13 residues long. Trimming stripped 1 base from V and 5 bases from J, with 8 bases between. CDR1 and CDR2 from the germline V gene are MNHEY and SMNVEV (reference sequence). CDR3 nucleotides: TGTGCCAGCAGTTTATATTTCGAAACTGAAGCTTTCTTT. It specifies CASSLYFETEAFF.

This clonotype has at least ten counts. DNA for the CDR3: TGTGCCAGCAGGAGGGGACTAGCGGGTTACAATGAGCAGTTCTTC. Protein product: CASRRGLAGYNEQFF. The J gene is TRBJ2-1, the V gene TRBV2; 12 nucleotides align to TRBD2. The CDR3 length is 15 residues. V trimming: 6 bases; J trimming: 4 bases; junction bases outside the gene matches: 4. Per the germline V gene, CDR1 is SNHLY and CDR2 is FYNNEI.

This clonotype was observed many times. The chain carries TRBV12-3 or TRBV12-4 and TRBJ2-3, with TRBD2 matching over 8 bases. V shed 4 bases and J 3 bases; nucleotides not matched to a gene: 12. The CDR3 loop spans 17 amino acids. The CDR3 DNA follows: TGTGCCAGCAGTTATACTAGCGGAGACACGAAGACAGATACGCAGTATTTT. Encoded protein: CASSYTSGDTKTDTQYF.

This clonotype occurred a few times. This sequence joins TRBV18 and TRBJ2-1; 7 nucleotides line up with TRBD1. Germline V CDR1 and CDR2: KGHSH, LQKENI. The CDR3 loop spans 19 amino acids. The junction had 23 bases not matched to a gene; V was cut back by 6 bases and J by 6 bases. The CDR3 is CASSFTGQMSAPTINEQFF. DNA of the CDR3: TGTGCCAGCTCCTTTACGGGACAGATGAGCGCTCCAACCATCAATGAGCAGTTCTTC.

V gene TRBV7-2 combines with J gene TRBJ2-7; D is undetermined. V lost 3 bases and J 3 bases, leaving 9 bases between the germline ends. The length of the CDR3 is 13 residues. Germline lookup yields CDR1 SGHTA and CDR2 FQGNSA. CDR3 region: CASSFGFIYEQYV. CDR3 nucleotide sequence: TGTGCCAGCAGCTTTGGGTTTATCTACGAGCAGTACGTC.

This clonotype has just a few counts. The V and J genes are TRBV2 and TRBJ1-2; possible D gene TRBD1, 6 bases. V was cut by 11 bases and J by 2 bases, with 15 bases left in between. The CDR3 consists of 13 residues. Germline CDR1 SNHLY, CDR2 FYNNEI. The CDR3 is CAGSGQGNYGYTF. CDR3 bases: TGTGCCGGATCCGGTCAGGGGAACTATGGCTACACCTTC.

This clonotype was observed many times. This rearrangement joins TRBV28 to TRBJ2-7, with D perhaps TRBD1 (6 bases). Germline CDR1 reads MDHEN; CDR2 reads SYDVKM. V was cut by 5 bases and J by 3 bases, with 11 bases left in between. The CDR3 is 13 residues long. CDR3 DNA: TGTGCCAGCAGTCCAGGGGAACTCTACGAGCAGTACTTC. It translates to CASSPGELYEQYF.

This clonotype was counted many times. The CDR3, as DNA: TGTGCCAGCAGTTTGGTGGGAGGGACCTACAATGAGCAGTTCTTC. Protein product: CASSLVGGTYNEQFF. The chain is built from TRBV28 and TRBJ2-1, with 7 nucleotides matching TRBD2. The CDR3 totals 15 residues. V shed 3 bases and J 2 bases; nucleotides not matched to a gene: 4. Germline V gene data show CDR1 as MDHEN and CDR2 as SYDVKM.

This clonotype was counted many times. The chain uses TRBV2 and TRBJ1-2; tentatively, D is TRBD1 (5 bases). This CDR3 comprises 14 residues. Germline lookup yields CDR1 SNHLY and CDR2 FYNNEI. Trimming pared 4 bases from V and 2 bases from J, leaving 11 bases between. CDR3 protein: CASSAGTVNYGYTF. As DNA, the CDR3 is TGTGCCAGCAGTGCCGGGACCGTAAACTATGGCTACACCTTC.

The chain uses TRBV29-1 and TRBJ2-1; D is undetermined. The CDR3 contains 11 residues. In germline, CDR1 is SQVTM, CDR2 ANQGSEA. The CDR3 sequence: CSIVSYNEQFF. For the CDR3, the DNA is TGCAGTATAGTCTCCTACAATGAGCAGTTCTTC.

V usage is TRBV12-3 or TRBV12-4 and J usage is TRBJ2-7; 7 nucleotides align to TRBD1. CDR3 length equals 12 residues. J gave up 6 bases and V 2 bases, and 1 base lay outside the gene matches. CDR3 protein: CASSLTGVEQYF. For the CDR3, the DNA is TGTGCCAGCAGTTTAACAGGGGTCGAGCAGTACTTC.

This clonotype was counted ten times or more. CDR3: CSARAGATSGSRRETQYF. DNA of the CDR3: TGCAGTGCTAGAGCTGGGGCCACTAGCGGGAGTCGCCGAGAGACCCAGTACTTC. The chain joins TRBV20-1 to TRBJ2-5, with TRBD2 identical over 11 bases. The CDR3 runs 18 residues. The ends lost 1 base at V and 4 bases at J; junction bases unmatched: 14. The germline V gene encodes CDR1 DFQATT and CDR2 SNEGSKA (reference sequence).

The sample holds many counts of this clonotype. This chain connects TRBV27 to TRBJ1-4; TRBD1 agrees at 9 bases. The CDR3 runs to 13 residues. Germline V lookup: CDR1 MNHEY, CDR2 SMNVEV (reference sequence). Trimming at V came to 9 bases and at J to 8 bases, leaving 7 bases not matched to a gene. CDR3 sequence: CASTQGAGEKLFF. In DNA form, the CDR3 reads TGTGCCAGTACACAGGGGGCGGGGGAAAAACTGTTTTTT.

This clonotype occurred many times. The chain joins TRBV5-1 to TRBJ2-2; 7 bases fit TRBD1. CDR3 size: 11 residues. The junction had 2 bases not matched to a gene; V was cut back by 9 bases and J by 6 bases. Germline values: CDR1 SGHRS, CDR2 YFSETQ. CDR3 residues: CATQGAGELFF. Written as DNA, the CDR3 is TGCGCCACTCAGGGGGCCGGGGAGCTGTTTTTT.

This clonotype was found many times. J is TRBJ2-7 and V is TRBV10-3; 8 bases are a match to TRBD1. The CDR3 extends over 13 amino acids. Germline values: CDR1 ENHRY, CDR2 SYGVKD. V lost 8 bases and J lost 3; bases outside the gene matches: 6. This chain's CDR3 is CAIPFTGGYEQYV. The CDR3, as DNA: TGTGCCATCCCATTTACAGGGGGCTACGAGCAGTACGTC.

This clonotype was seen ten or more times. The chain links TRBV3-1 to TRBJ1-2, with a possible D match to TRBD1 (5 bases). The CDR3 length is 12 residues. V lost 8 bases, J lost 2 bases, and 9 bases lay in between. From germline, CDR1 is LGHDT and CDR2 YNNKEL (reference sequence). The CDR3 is CASQWGNYGYTF. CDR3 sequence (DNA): TGTGCCAGCCAATGGGGGAACTATGGCTACACCTTC. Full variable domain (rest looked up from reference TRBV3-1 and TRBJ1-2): DTAVSQTPKYLVTQMGNDKSIKCEQNLGHDTMYWYKQDSKKFLKIMFSYNNKELIINETVPNRFSPKSPDKAHLNLHINSLELGDSAVYFCASQWGNYGYTFGSGTRLTVV.

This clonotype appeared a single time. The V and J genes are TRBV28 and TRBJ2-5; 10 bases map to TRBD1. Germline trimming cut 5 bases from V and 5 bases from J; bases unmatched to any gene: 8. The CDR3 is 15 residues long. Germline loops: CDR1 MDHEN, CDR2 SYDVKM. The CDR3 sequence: CASSPHDRGQETQYF. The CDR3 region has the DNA TGTGCCAGCAGTCCTCATGACAGGGGGCAGGAGACCCAGTACTTC.

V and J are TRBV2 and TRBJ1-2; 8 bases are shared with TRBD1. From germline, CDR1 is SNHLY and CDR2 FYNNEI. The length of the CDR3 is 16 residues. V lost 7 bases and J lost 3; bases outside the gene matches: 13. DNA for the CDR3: TGTGCCAGCACCCTGCCGGGACAGGTTTTCGACTATGGCTACACCTTC. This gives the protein CASTLPGQVFDYGYTF.

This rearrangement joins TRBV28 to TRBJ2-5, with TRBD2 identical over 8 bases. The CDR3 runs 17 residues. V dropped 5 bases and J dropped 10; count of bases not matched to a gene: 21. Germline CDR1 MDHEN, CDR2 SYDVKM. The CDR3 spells CASSPRWSGLGELDQYF. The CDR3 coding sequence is TGTGCCAGCAGTCCTCGGTGGTCGGGACTAGGGGAGTTAGACCAGTACTTC.